The entry below gives a single TCR beta chain sequence along with its context. Its specificity is not known. This sample was included in a study of graft-versus-host responses after intestinal transplantation. Study-level background: Every transplant recipient was induced with anti-thymocyte globulin, then maintained on tacrolimus and steroids for about 3 years. Study outcomes and limitations: Some GvH clones appeared in ileal mucosa or blood before recipient bone marrow.

The method was immunoSEQ multiplex PCR; TCRdb's version includes in-frame clones alone and lacks a portion of them. There are tens of thousands of clones in the sample; approximately 94% occur only once, and 0.15% to 0.2% lies in the top ten. Between the trimmed V and J ends, which lost 0 bases and 3 bases, there was a span of 12 bases. Looked up from germline, CDR1 is LNHNV and CDR2 is YYDKDF (reference sequence). The CDR3 length is 15 residues. This chain joins TRBV15 and TRBJ2-7; D assignment may be TRBD1 or TRBD2 (6 bases each). The TCR sequence derives from a human donor who was the organ donor for an intestinal transplant. The sequencing here drew on unstimulated CD4+ T cells sorted from spleen or lymph node cells, taken before transplant. CDR3 sequence: CATSRDPGAVYEQYF. The CDR3 DNA is TGTGCCACCAGCAGAGACCCGGGGGCGGTCTACGAGCAGTACTTC.